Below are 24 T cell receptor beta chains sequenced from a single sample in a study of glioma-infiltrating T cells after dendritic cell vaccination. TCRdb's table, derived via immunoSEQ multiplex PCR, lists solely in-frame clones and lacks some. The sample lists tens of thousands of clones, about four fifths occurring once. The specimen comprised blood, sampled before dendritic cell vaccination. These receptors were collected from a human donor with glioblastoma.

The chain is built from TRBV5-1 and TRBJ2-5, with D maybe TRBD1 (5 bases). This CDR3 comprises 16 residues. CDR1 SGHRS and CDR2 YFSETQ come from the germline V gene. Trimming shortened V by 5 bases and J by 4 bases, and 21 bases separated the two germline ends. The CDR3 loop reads CASRQMAGRVGETQYF. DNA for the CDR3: TGCGCCAGCAGACAGATGGCAGGGCGTGTAGGAGAGACCCAGTACTTC.

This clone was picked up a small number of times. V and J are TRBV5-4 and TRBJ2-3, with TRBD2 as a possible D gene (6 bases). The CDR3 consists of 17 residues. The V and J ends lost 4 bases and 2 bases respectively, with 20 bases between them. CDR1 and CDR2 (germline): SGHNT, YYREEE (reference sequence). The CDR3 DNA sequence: TGTGCCAGCAGCCAAATACGAAGGGGACTGAACACAGATACGCAGTATTTT. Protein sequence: CASSQIRRGLNTDTQYF.

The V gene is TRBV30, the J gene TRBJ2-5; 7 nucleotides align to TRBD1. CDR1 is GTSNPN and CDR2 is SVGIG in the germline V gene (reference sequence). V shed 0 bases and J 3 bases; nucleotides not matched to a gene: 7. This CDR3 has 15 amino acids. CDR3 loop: CAWSVGSGGKETQYF. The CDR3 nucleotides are TGTGCCTGGAGTGTTGGGTCAGGGGGTAAAGAGACCCAGTACTTC.

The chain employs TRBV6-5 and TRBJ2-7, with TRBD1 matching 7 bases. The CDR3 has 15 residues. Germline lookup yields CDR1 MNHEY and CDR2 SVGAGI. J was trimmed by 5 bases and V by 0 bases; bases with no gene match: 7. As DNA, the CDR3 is TGTGCCAGCAGTTACTCTGGGCAGGGGGTTGACGAGCAGTACTTC. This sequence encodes CASSYSGQGVDEQYF.

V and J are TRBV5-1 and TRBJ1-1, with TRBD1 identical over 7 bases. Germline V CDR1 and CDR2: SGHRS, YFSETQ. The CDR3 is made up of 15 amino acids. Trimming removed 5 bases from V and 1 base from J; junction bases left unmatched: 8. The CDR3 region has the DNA TGCGCCAGCAGGGACAGGTCTTTGGGGAACACTGAAGCTTTCTTT. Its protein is CASRDRSLGNTEAFF.

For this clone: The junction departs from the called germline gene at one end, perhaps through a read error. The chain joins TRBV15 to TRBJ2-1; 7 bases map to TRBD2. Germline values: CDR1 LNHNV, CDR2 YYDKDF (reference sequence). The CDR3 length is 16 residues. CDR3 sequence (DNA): TGTGCCACCAGCAGAGATCGGGTAGCGGGCTACAGTGAGCAGTTCTTC. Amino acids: CATSRDRVAGYSEQFF.

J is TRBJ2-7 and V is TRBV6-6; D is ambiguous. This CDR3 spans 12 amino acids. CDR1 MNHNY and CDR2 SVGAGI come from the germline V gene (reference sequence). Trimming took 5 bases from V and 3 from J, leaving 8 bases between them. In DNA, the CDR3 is TGTGCCAGCAGTCGAGCGAGCTACGAGCAGTACGTC. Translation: CASSRASYEQYV.

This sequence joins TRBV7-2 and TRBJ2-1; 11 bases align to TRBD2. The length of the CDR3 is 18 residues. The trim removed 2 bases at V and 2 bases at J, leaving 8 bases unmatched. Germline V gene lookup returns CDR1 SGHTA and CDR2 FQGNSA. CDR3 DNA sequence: TGTGCCAGCAGCTTAATGTCTAGCGGGGGGCCCGCCTACAATGAGCAGTTCTTC. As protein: CASSLMSSGGPAYNEQFF.

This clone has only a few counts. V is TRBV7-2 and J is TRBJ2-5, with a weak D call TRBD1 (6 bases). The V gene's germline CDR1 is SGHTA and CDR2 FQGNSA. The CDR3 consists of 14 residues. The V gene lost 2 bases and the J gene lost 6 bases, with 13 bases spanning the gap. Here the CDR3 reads CASSLSGAIKTQYF. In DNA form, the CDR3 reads TGTGCCAGCAGCTTATCAGGGGCGATAAAGACCCAGTACTTC.

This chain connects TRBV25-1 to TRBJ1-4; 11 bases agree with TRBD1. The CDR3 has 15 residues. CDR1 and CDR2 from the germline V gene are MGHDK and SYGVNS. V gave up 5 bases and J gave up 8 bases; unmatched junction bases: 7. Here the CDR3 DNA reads TGTGCCAGCAGTACTCGGGACAGGGGGAGGGAAAAACTGTTTTTT. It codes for CASSTRDRGREKLFF.

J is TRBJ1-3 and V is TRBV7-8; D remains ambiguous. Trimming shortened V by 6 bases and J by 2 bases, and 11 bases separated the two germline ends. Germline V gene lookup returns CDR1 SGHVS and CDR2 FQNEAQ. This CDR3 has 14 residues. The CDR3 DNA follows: TGTGCCAGCAGGCTCCAGAGGGCTGGAAACACCATATATTTT. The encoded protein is CASRLQRAGNTIYF. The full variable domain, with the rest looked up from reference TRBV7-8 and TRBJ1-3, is GAGVSQSPRYKVAKRGQDVALRCDPISGHVSLFWYQQALGQGPEFLTYFQNEAQLDKSGLPSDRFFAERPEGSVSTLKIQRTQQEDSAVYLCASRLQRAGNTIYFGEGSWLTVV.

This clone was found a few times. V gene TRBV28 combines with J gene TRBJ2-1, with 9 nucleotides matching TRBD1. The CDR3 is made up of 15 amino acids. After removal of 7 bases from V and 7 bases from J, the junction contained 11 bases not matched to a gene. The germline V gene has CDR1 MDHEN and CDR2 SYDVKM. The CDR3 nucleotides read TGTGCCAGCAACGCAGGTGGACAGGGGAAGAATGAGCAGTTCTTC. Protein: CASNAGGQGKNEQFF.

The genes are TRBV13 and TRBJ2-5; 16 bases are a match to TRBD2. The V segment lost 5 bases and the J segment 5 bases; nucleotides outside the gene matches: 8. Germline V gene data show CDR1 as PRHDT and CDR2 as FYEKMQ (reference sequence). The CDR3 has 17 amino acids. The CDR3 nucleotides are TGTGCCAGCAGCGCGGGACTAGCGGGAGGGGTAATGGAGACCCAGTACTTC. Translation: CASSAGLAGGVMETQYF.

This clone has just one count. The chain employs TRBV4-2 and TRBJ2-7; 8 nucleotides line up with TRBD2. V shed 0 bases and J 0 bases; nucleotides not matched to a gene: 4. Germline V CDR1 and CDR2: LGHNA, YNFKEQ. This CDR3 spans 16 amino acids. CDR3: CASSQDPSGYSYEQYF. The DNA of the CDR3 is TGTGCCAGCAGCCAAGATCCTAGCGGGTACTCCTACGAGCAGTACTTC.

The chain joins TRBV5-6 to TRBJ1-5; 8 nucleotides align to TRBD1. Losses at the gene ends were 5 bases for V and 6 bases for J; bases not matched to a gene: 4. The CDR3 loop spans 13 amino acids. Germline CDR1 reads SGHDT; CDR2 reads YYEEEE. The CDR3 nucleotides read TGTGCCAGCAGGAGACAGGGGACTCAGCCCCAGCATTTT. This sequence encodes CASRRQGTQPQHF.

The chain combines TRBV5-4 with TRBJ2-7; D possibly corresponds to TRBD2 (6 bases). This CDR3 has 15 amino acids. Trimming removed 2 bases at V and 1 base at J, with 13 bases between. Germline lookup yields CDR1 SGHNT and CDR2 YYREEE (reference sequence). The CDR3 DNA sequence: TGTGCCAGCAGCTTAGACGGGGGAGCGTCCTACGAGCAGTACGTC. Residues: CASSLDGGASYEQYV.

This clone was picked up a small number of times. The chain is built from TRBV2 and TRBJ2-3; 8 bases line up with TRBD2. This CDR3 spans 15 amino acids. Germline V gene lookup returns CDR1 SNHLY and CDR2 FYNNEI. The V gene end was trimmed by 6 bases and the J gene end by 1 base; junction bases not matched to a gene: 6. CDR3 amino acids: CASSLTSGGTDTQYF. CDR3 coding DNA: TGTGCCAGCAGCCTCACTAGCGGAGGCACAGATACGCAGTATTTT.

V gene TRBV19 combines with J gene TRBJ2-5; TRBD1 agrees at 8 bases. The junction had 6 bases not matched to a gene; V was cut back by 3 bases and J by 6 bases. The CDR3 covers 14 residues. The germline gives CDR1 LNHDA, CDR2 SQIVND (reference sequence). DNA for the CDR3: TGTGCCAGTAGTATTGACAGGGGAGCCAAGACCCAGTACTTC. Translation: CASSIDRGAKTQYF.

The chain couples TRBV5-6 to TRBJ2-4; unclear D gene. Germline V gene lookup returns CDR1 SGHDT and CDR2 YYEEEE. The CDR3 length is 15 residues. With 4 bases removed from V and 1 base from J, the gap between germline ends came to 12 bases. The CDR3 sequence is CASSARVRAKNIQYF. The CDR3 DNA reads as TGTGCCAGCAGCGCCCGGGTAAGGGCCAAAAACATTCAGTACTTC.

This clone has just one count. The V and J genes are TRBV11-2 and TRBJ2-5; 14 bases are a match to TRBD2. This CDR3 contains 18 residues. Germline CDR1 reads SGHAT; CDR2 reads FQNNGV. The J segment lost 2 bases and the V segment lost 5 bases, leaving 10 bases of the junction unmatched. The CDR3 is CASSHGTSGGAMQETQYF. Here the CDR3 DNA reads TGTGCCAGCAGCCACGGGACTAGCGGGGGAGCAATGCAAGAGACCCAGTACTTC.

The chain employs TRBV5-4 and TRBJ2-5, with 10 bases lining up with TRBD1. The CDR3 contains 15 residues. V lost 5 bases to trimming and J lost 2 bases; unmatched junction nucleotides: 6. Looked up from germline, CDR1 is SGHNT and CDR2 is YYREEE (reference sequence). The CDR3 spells CASSPGQGGQETQYF. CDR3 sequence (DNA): TGTGCCAGCAGTCCAGGACAGGGGGGACAAGAGACCCAGTACTTC.

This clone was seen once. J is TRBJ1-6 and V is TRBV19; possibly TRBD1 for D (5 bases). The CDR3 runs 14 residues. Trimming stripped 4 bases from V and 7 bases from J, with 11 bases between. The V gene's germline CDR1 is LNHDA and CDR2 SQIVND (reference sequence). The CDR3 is CASSTGVLNSPLHF. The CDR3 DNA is TGTGCCAGTAGTACGGGGGTTCTAAATTCACCCCTCCACTTT.

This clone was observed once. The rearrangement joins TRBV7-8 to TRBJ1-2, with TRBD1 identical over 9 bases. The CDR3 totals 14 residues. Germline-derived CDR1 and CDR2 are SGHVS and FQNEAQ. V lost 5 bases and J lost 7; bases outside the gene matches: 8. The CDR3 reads CASSTGQGWVGYTF. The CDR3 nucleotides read TGTGCCAGCAGCACGGGACAGGGTTGGGTTGGCTACACCTTC.

CDR3 protein: CASSPPSGSSYNEQFF. The CDR3 bases are TGTGCCAGCAGCCCGCCTAGCGGGAGCTCCTACAATGAGCAGTTCTTC. The V gene is TRBV7-2, the J gene TRBJ2-1, with 10 bases fitting TRBD2. In germline, CDR1 is SGHTA, CDR2 FQGNSA. This CDR3 comprises 16 residues. After removal of 5 bases from V and 0 bases from J, the junction contained 4 bases not matched to a gene.